What follows are 19 T cell receptor beta chains derived from one specimen sequenced in a study of control samples from healthy donors and cancer patients. Produced via immunoSEQ multiplex PCR; TCRdb's table is partial and in-frame only. The sample consists of about 120,000 clones, approximately 90% of them appearing once. Sequencing was carried out using blood. The origin of the receptors is a man aged 35 to 55 in good health.

The V and J genes are TRBV9 and TRBJ1-1, with TRBD1 identical over 9 bases. Germline V gene sequence: CDR1 SGDLS, CDR2 YYNGEE. The CDR3 contains 14 residues. With V trimmed by 3 bases and J by 1 base, 1 base remained unmatched. The CDR3 spells CASSGGQGNTEAFF. CDR3 DNA sequence: TGTGCCAGCAGCGGGGGACAGGGGAACACTGAAGCTTTCTTT.

The chain combines TRBV19 with TRBJ1-1, with 7 bases aligning to TRBD1. This CDR3 comprises 15 residues. V shed 5 bases, J shed 2 bases, and the junction held 8 bases outside the gene matches. The germline gives CDR1 LNHDA, CDR2 SQIVND (reference sequence). The CDR3 reads CASSPRDSFNTEAFF. Here the CDR3 DNA reads TGTGCCAGTAGTCCCCGGGACAGTTTTAACACTGAAGCTTTCTTT.

The genes are TRBV27 and TRBJ1-2; D possibly corresponds to TRBD1 (5 bases). The CDR3 runs to 14 residues. Germline CDR1 is MNHEY and CDR2 is SMNVEV (reference sequence). The V end was cut by 4 bases, the J end by 2 bases, with 11 bases between. The CDR3 loop reads CASSSRVGNYGYTF. In DNA form, the CDR3 reads TGTGCCAGCAGTTCCAGGGTCGGCAACTATGGCTACACCTTC.

V usage is TRBV4-3 and J usage is TRBJ2-7; D is possibly TRBD1 (6 bases). The CDR3 covers 14 residues. The V end lost 3 bases, the J end lost 2 bases, and 11 bases lay between the germline ends. Germline CDR1 and CDR2: LGHNA and YSLEER. The CDR3 reads CASSQSTGTYEQYF. The CDR3 DNA is TGCGCCAGCAGCCAGTCGACAGGAACCTACGAGCAGTACTTC.

The rearrangement links TRBV9 to TRBJ1-4; possibly TRBD1 for D (5 bases). The V end was cut by 0 bases, the J end by 3 bases, with 9 bases between. Germline assignment: CDR1 SGDLS and CDR2 YYNGEE. CDR3 size: 15 residues. The CDR3 DNA reads as TGTGCCAGCAGCGTAGCGACAGTACCTAATGAAAAACTGTTTTTT. It codes for CASSVATVPNEKLFF. Filled out from reference TRBV9 and TRBJ1-4, the complete variable domain reads DSGVTQTPKHLITATGQRVTLRCSPRSGDLSVYWYQQSLDQGLQFLIQYYNGEERAKGNILERFSAQQFPDLHSELNLSSLELGDSALYFCASSVATVPNEKLFFGSGTQLSVL.

CDR3 protein: CSASWAPNQPQHF. CDR3 sequence (DNA): TGCAGTGCTAGTTGGGCACCCAATCAGCCCCAGCATTTT. This chain connects TRBV20-1 to TRBJ1-5, with D unresolved. The germline V and J ends were trimmed by 3 bases and 3 bases, with 9 bases remaining between them. CDR1 is DFQATT, CDR2 SNEGSKA, per germline (reference sequence). This CDR3 has 13 amino acids.

The chain couples TRBV23-1 to TRBJ1-6; 8 nucleotides line up with TRBD1. TRBV23-1 is flagged as an ORF with uncertain function. V was pared by 6 bases and J by 6 bases, with 13 bases of the junction left unmatched. The CDR3 consists of 17 residues. Here the CDR3 DNA reads TGCGCCAGCAGAACACCCTCCGGGACAGGAGCTAATTCACCCCTCCACTTT. It is translated as CASRTPSGTGANSPLHF.

The chain joins TRBV6-5 to TRBJ1-5; TRBD1 is a possible D gene (6 bases). The CDR3 has 15 residues. Trimming cost V 6 bases and J 0 bases, with 12 bases left between them. The V gene's germline CDR1 is MNHEY and CDR2 SVGAGI. CDR3 protein: CASRQQGHSNQPQHF. In nucleotides, the CDR3 is TGTGCCAGCAGACAACAGGGTCATAGCAATCAGCCCCAGCATTTT.

The J gene is TRBJ1-1, the V gene TRBV6-6; 7 positions agree with TRBD1. The germline V gene has CDR1 MNHNY and CDR2 SVGAGI (reference sequence). Losses at the gene ends were 2 bases for V and 1 base for J; bases not matched to a gene: 1. The CDR3 runs to 14 residues. The CDR3 loop is CASSYGTENTEAFF. CDR3 nucleotide sequence: TGTGCCAGCAGTTACGGGACAGAGAACACTGAAGCTTTCTTT.

The sample holds one count of this clone. V gene TRBV4-1 combines with J gene TRBJ2-3; D call uncertain. Trimming removed 3 bases at V and 6 bases at J, with 13 bases between. From germline, CDR1 is MGHRA and CDR2 YSYEKL. The CDR3 is 14 residues long. CDR3 sequence: CASSQLGSRDTQYF. The CDR3 coding sequence is TGCGCCAGCAGCCAGCTGGGCTCCCGGGATACGCAGTATTTT.

This clone was seen just once. V gene TRBV12-3 or TRBV12-4 combines with J gene TRBJ2-7, with D uncertain. This CDR3 has 13 amino acids. The V end was cut by 3 bases, the J end by 1 base, with 7 bases between. CDR3 region: CASSLGRSYEQYF. Written as DNA, the CDR3 is TGTGCCAGCAGTTTGGGCAGATCCTACGAGCAGTACTTC.

The gene calls are TRBV12-3 or TRBV12-4 and TRBJ2-7; D is unresolved. V lost 3 bases and J 6 bases, leaving 9 bases between the germline ends. This CDR3 region has 12 residues. CDR3 in amino acids: CASSFSSGEQYF. In DNA form, the CDR3 reads TGTGCCAGCAGTTTTAGTTCCGGCGAGCAGTACTTC.

The V gene is TRBV11-3, the J gene TRBJ2-3; 11 bases are shared with TRBD2. Germline V gives CDR1 SGHNT, CDR2 YENEEA. The CDR3 totals 16 residues. V lost 6 bases to trimming and J lost 6 bases; unmatched junction nucleotides: 11. The chain's CDR3 is CASRTGVAGGPDTQYF. DNA of the CDR3: TGTGCCAGCAGAACCGGCGTAGCGGGGGGGCCGGATACGCAGTATTTT.

This clone was detected once. This chain uses TRBV18 with TRBJ1-3, with D unclear. This CDR3 is built from 16 residues. Trimming removed 3 bases at V and 0 bases at J, with 12 bases between. Germline V gene sequence: CDR1 KGHSH, CDR2 LQKENI. The DNA for the CDR3 is TGTGCCAGCTCACCTCCTTCGATTCCCTCTGGAAACACCATATATTTT. It translates to CASSPPSIPSGNTIYF.

The chain links TRBV29-1 to TRBJ2-1, with 9 bases aligning to TRBD1. V gave up 7 bases and J gave up 5 bases; unmatched junction bases: 9. The CDR3 loop spans 14 amino acids. Per germline, CDR1 SQVTM and CDR2 ANQGSEA. Here the CDR3 reads CSGEGTGWDNEQFF. CDR3 bases: TGCAGCGGGGAAGGGACAGGGTGGGACAATGAGCAGTTCTTC.

The chain uses TRBV4-2 and TRBJ2-4; perhaps TRBD1 as D (6 bases). This CDR3 has 14 amino acids. Trimming removed 4 bases from V and 8 bases from J, with 15 bases in between. Germline-derived CDR1 and CDR2 are LGHNA and YNFKEQ. CDR3 sequence reads: CASSLQGSPDIQYF. DNA of the CDR3: TGTGCCAGCAGCCTCCAGGGGTCCCCGGACATTCAGTACTTC.

CDR3 loop: CASSLQGADGYTF. The CDR3 DNA sequence: TGTGCCAGCAGCCTACAGGGAGCGGATGGCTACACCTTC. The chain recombines TRBV6-2 or TRBV6-3 with TRBJ1-2; D might be TRBD1 (6 bases). CDR3 length: 13 amino acids. With 6 bases removed from V and 6 bases from J, the gap between germline ends came to 14 bases. Germline CDR1 reads MNHEY; CDR2 reads SVGEGT.

The chain carries TRBV7-9 and TRBJ2-2, with 13 nucleotides matching TRBD2. The CDR3 spans 17 residues. The ends lost 5 bases at V and 1 base at J; junction bases unmatched: 4. Germline assignment: CDR1 SEHNR and CDR2 FQNEAQ (reference sequence). Here the CDR3 reads CASSRGLAGVNTGELFF. The CDR3 DNA sequence: TGTGCCAGCAGCCGAGGACTAGCGGGGGTGAACACCGGGGAGCTGTTTTTT.

J is TRBJ1-3 and V is TRBV30; D gene ambiguous. The CDR3 has 14 amino acids. Trimming stripped 3 bases from V and 7 bases from J, with 16 bases between. Per germline, CDR1 GTSNPN and CDR2 SVGIG (reference sequence). CDR3: CAWRGGQLGNTIYF. DNA of the CDR3: TGTGCCTGGAGGGGCGGGCAGTTGGGGAACACCATATATTTT.